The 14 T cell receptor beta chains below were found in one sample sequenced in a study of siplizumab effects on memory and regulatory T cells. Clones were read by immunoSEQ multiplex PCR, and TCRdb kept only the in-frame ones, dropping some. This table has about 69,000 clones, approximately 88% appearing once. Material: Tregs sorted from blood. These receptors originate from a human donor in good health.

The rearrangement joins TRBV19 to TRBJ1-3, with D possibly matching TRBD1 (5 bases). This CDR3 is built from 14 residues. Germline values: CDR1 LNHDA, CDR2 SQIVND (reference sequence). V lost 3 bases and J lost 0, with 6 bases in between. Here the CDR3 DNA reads TGTGCCAGTAGTATGGGGGTCTCTGGAAACACCATATATTTT. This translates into CASSMGVSGNTIYF. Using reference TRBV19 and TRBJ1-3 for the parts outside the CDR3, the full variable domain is DGGITQSPKYLFRKEGQNVTLSCEQNLNHDAMYWYRQDPGQGLRLIYYSQIVNDFQKGDIAEGYSVSREKKESFPLTVTSAQKNPTAFYLCASSMGVSGNTIYFGEGSWLTVV.

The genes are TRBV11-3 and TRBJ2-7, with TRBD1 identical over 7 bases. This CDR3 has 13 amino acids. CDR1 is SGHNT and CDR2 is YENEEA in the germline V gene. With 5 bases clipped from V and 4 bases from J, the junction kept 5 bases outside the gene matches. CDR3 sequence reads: CASSPDRAYEQYF. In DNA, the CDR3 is TGTGCCAGCAGCCCCGACAGGGCGTACGAGCAGTACTTC.

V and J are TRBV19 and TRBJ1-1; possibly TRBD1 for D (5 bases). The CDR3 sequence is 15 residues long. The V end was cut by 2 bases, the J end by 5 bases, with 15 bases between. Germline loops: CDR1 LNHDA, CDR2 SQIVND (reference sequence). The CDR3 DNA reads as TGTGCCAGTAGTATATTGGACAAAGGGCGGACTGAAGCTTTCTTT. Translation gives CASSILDKGRTEAFF.

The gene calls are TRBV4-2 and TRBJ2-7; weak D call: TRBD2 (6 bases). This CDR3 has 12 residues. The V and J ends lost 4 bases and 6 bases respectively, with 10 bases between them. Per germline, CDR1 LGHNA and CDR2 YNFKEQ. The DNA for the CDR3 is TGTGCCAGCAGCCTCGTCGGGGGCGAGCAGTACTTC. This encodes CASSLVGGEQYF.

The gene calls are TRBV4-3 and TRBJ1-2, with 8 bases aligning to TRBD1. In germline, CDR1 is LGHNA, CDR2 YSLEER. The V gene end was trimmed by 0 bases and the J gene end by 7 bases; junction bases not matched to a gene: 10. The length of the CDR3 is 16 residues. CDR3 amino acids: CASSQDPGQGYGGYTF. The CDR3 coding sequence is TGCGCCAGCAGCCAAGATCCCGGACAGGGATATGGTGGCTACACCTTC.

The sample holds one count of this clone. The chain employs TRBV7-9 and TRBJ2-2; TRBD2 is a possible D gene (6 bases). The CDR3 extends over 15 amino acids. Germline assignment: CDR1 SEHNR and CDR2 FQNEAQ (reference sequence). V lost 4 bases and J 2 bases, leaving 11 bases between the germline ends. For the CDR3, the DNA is TGTGCCAGCAGCTGGTCCGGGACTAACACCGGGGAGCTGTTTTTT. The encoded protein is CASSWSGTNTGELFF.

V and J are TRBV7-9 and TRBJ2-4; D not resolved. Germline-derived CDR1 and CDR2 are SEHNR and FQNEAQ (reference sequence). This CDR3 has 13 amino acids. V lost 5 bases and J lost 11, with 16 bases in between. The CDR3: CASSPQSLGFQYF. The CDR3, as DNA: TGTGCCAGCAGCCCCCAGTCCCTGGGGTTTCAGTACTTC. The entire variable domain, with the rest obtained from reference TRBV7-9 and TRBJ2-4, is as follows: DTGVSQNPRHKITKRGQNVTFRCDPISEHNRLYWYRQTLGQGPEFLTYFQNEAQLEKSRLLSDRFSAERPKGSFSTLEIQRTEQGDSAMYLCASSPQSLGFQYFGAGTRLSVL.

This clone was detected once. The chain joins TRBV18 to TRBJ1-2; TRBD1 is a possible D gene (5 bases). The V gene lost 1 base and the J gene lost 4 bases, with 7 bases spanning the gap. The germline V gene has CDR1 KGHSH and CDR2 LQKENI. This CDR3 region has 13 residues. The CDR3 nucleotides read TGTGCCAGCTCACCACGGGGGGGCTATGGCTACACCTTC. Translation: CASSPRGGYGYTF.

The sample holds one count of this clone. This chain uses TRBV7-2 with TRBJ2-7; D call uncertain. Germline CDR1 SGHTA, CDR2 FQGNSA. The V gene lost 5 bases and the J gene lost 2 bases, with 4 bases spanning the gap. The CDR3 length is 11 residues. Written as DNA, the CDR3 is TGTGCCAGCAGCCCTGCCTACGAGCAGTACTTC. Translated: CASSPAYEQYF. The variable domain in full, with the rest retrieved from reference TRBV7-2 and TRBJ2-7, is GAGVSQSPSNKVTEKGKDVELRCDPISGHTALYWYRQSLGQGLEFLIYFQGNSAPDKSGLPSDRFSAERTGGSVSTLTIQRTQQEDSAVYLCASSPAYEQYFGPGTRLTVT.

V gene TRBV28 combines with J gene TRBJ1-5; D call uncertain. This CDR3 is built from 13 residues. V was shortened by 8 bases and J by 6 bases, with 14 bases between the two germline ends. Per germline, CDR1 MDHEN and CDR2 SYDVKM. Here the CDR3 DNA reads TGTGCCAGCCGGAAAGTTGGAGTTCAGCCCCAGCATTTT. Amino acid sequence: CASRKVGVQPQHF.

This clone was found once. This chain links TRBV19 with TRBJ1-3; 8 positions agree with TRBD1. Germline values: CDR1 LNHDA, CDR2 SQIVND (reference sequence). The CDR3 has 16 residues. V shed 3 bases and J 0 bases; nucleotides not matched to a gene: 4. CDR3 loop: CASSIGDRSSGNTIYF. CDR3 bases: TGTGCCAGTAGTATTGGGGACAGGAGCTCTGGAAACACCATATATTTT.

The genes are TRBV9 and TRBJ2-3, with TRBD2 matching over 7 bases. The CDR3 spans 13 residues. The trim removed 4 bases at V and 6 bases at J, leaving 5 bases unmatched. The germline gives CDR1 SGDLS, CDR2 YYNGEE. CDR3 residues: CASSPQGGDTQYF. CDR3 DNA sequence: TGTGCCAGCAGCCCCCAGGGAGGGGATACGCAGTATTTT.

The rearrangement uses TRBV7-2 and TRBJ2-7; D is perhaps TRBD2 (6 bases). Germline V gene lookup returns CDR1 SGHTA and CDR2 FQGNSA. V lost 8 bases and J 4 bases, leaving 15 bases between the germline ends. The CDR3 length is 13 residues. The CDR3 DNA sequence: TGTGCCAGCCGAAGACGGGAGTGGTACGAGCAGTACTTC. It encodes CASRRREWYEQYF. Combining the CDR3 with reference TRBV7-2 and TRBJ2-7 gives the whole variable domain GAGVSQSPSNKVTEKGKDVELRCDPISGHTALYWYRQSLGQGLEFLIYFQGNSAPDKSGLPSDRFSAERTGGSVSTLTIQRTQQEDSAVYLCASRRREWYEQYFGPGTRLTVT.

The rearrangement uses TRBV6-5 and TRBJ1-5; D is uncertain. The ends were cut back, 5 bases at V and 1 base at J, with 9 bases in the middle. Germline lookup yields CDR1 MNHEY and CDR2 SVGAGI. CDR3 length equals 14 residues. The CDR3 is CASSTRRSNQPQHF. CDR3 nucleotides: TGTGCCAGCAGTACCCGGAGGAGCAATCAGCCCCAGCATTTT.